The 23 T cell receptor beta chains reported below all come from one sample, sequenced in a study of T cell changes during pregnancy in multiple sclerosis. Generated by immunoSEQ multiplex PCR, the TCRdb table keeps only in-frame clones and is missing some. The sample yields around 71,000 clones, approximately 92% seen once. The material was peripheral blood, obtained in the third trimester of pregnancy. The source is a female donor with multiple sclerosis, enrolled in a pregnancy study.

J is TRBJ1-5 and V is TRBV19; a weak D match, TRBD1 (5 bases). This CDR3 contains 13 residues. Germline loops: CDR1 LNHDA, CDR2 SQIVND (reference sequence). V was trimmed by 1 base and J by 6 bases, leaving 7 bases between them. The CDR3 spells CASSIAGGQPQHF. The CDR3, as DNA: TGTGCCAGTAGTATAGCCGGGGGTCAGCCCCAGCATTTT.

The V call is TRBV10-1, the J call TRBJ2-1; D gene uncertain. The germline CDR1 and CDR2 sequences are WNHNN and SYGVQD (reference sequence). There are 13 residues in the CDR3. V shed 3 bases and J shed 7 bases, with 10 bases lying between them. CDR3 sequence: CASSDLKRNEQFF. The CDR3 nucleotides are TGCGCCAGCAGTGACTTGAAGCGAAATGAGCAGTTCTTC.

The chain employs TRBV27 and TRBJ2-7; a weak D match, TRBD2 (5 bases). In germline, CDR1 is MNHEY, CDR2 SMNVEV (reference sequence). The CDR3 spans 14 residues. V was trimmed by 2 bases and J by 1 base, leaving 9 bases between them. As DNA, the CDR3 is TGTGCCAGCAGTTTAGAGGGAAGGTCCTACGAGCAGTACTTC. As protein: CASSLEGRSYEQYF.

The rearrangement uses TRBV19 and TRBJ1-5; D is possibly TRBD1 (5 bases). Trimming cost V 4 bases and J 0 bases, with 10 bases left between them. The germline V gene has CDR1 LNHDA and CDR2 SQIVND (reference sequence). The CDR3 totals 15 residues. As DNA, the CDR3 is TGTGCCAGTAGTAAGGGGATTTATAGCAATCAGCCCCAGCATTTT. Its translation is CASSKGIYSNQPQHF. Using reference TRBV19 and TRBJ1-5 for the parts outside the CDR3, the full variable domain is DGGITQSPKYLFRKEGQNVTLSCEQNLNHDAMYWYRQDPGQGLRLIYYSQIVNDFQKGDIAEGYSVSREKKESFPLTVTSAQKNPTAFYLCASSKGIYSNQPQHFGDGTRLSIL.

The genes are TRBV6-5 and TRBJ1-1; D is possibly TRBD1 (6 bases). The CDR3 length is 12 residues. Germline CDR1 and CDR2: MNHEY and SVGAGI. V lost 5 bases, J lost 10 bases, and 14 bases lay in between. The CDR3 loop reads CASSTSQGVAFF. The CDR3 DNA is TGTGCCAGCAGTACCTCACAGGGAGTAGCTTTCTTT.

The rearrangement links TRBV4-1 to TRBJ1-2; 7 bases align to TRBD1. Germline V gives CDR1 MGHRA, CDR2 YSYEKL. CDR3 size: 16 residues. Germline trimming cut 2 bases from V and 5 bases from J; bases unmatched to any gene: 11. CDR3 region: CASSQTPIGTAYGYTF. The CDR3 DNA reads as TGCGCCAGCAGCCAAACGCCCATCGGGACAGCTTATGGCTACACCTTC.

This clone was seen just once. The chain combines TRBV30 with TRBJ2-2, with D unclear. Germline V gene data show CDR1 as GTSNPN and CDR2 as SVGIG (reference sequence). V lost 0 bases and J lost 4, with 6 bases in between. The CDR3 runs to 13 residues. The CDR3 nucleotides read TGTGCCTGGAGTGTGAGGATCACCGGGGAGCTGTTTTTT. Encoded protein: CAWSVRITGELFF.

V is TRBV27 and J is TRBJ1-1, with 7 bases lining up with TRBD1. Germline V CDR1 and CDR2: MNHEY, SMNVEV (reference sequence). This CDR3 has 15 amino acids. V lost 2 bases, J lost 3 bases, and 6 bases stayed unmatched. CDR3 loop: CASSLNGQGDTEAFF. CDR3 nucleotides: TGTGCCAGCAGTTTAAATGGGCAGGGGGACACTGAAGCTTTCTTT.

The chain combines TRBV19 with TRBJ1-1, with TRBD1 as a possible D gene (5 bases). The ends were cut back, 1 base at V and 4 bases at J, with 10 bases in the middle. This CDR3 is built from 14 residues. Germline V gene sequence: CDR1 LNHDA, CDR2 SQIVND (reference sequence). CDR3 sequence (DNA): TGTGCCAGTAGTATAGTCCAGGGAGGCACTGAAGCTTTCTTT. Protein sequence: CASSIVQGGTEAFF. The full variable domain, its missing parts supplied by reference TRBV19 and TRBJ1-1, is DGGITQSPKYLFRKEGQNVTLSCEQNLNHDAMYWYRQDPGQGLRLIYYSQIVNDFQKGDIAEGYSVSREKKESFPLTVTSAQKNPTAFYLCASSIVQGGTEAFFGQGTRLTVV.

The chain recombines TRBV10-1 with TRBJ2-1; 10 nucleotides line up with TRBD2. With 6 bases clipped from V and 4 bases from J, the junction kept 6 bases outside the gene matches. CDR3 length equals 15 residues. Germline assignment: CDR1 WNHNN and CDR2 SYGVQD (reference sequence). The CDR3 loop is CASSAGTSAYNEQFF. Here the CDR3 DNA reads TGCGCCAGCAGCGCCGGGACTAGCGCATACAATGAGCAGTTCTTC.

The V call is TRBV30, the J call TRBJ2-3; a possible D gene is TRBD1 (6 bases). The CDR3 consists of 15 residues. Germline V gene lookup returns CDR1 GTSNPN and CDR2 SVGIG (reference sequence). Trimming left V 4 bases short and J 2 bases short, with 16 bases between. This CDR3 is CAWNRPQGYTDTQYF. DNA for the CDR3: TGTGCCTGGAATCGTCCCCAGGGGTACACAGATACGCAGTATTTT.

In DNA, the CDR3 is TGTGCCAGCAGCCAGACAGGGACCTACGAGCAGTACTTC. Translation gives CASSQTGTYEQYF. The V call is TRBV27, the J call TRBJ2-7; 7 bases match TRBD1. Trimming cost V 6 bases and J 2 bases; bases outside gene matches: 4. This CDR3 is 13 amino acids long. CDR1 and CDR2 (germline): MNHEY, SMNVEV (reference sequence).

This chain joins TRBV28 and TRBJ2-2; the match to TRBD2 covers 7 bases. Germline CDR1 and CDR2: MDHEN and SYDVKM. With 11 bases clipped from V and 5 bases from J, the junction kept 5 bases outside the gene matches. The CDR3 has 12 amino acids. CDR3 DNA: TGTGCCTCCCGGGAGGCGACCGGGGAGCTGTTTTTT. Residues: CASREATGELFF.

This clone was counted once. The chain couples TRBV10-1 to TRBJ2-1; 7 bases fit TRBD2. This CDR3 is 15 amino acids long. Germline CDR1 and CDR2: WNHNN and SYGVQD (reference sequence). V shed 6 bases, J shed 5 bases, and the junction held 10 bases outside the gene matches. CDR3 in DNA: TGCGCCAGCAGCCCCCGACTAGCCGCAGACAATGAGCAGTTCTTC. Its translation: CASSPRLAADNEQFF.

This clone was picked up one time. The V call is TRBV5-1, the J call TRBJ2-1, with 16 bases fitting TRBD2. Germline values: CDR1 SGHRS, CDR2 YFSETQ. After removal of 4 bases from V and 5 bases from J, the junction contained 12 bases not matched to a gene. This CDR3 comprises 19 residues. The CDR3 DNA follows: TGCGCCAGCAGCCGGGGACTAGCGGGAGGGCCAACGAAAGACAATGAGCAGTTCTTC. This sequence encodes CASSRGLAGGPTKDNEQFF.

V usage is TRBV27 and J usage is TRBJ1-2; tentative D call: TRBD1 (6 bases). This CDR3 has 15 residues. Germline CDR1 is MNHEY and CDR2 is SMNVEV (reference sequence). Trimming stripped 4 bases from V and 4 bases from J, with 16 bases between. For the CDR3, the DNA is TGTGCCAGCAGTTCAATTGCAGGGGAGATCTATGGCTACACCTTC. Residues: CASSSIAGEIYGYTF.

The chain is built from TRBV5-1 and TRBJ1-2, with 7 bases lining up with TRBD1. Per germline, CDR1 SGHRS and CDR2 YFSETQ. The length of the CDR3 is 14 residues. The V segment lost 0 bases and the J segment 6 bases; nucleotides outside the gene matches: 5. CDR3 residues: CASSLGRGVDGYTF. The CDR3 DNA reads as TGCGCCAGCAGCTTGGGCAGGGGGGTCGATGGCTACACCTTC.

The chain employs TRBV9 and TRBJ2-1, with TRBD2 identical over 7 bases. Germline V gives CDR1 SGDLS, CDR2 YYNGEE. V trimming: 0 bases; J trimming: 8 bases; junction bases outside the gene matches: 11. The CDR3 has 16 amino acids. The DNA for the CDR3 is TGTGCCAGCAGCGTAGTTTGGTGGGAGGGCCCATATGAGCAGTTCTTC. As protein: CASSVVWWEGPYEQFF.

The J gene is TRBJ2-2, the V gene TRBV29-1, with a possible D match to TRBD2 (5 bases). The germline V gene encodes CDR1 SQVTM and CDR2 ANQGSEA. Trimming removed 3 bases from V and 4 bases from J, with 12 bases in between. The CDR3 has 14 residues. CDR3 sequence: CSVERGLATGELFF. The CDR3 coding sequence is TGCAGCGTTGAGAGAGGACTCGCCACCGGGGAGCTGTTTTTT.

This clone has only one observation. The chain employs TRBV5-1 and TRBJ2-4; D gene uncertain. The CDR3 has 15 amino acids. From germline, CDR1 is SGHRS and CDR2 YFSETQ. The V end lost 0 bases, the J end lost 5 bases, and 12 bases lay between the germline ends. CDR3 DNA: TGCGCCAGCAGCTTGGCTGGGCCAGCAGAAAACATTCAGTACTTC. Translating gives CASSLAGPAENIQYF.

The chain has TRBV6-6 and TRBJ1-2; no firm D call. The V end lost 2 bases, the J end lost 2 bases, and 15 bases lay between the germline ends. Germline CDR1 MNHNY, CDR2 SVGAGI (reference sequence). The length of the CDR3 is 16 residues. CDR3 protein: CASSYHSDLINYGYTF. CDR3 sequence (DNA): TGTGCCAGCAGTTACCACTCGGACTTGATCAACTATGGCTACACCTTC.

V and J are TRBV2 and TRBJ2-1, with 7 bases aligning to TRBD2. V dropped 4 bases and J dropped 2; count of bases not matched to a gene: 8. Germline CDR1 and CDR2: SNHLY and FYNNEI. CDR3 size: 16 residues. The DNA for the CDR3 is TGTGCCAGCAGTGGTCCTAGCGGAGGGACCTACAATGAGCAGTTCTTC. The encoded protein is CASSGPSGGTYNEQFF.

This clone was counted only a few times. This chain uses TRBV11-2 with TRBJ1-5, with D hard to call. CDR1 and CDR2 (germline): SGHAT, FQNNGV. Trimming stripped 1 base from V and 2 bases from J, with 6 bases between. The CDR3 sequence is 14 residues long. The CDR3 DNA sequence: TGTGCCAGCAGCTTAGGCCTAGGCAATCAGCCCCAGCATTTT. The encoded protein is CASSLGLGNQPQHF.